Presented here are 12 T cell receptor beta chains from one specimen sequenced in a study of blood T cell repertoires in COVID-19. The table came from immunoSEQ multiplex PCR; TCRdb's copy has only in-frame clones and leaves some out. This sample yields 300,000 to 350,000 clones, of which about 86% are seen a single time; approximately 4.4% belongs to the top ten. Source material: PBMCs or T cells enriched from blood (not recorded which). The source is a woman between 40 and 50 years old with acute COVID-19.

The CDR3 protein is CASSLDGDSRGQYTEAFF. In DNA, the CDR3 is TGTGCCAGCAGCTTGGACGGGGATTCGCGGGGCCAATACACTGAAGCTTTCTTT. This chain uses TRBV5-6 with TRBJ1-1; tentative D call: TRBD1 (5 bases). CDR3 size: 18 residues. Germline CDR1 and CDR2: SGHDT and YYEEEE. Trimming removed 0 bases from V and 3 bases from J, with 21 bases in between.

The J gene is TRBJ1-6, the V gene TRBV2, with 9 bases fitting TRBD1. With 6 bases clipped from V and 5 bases from J, the junction kept 8 bases outside the gene matches. The germline V gene encodes CDR1 SNHLY and CDR2 FYNNEI. The CDR3 covers 16 residues. The CDR3 is CASRLDRGNHNSPLHF. As DNA, the CDR3 is TGTGCCAGCAGACTAGACAGGGGGAACCATAATTCACCCCTCCACTTT.

The rearrangement joins TRBV18 to TRBJ1-2, with D possibly being TRBD1 (6 bases). CDR1 is KGHSH and CDR2 is LQKENI in the germline V gene. The CDR3 has 13 amino acids. V was clipped by 2 bases and J by 5 bases, with 9 bases between them. The DNA for the CDR3 is TGTGCCAGCTCACCAGAGGGGGATTATGGCTACACCTTC. Protein product: CASSPEGDYGYTF.

The rearrangement links TRBV11-2 to TRBJ2-3, with 9 bases that match TRBD2. Germline-derived CDR1 and CDR2 are SGHAT and FQNNGV. V shed 0 bases, J shed 3 bases, and the junction held 7 bases outside the gene matches. The CDR3 sequence is 17 residues long. CDR3 coding DNA: TGTGCCAGCAGCTTAGAAGCGGGAGGTTTCGGTACAGATACGCAGTATTTT. Encoded protein: CASSLEAGGFGTDTQYF.

The rearrangement links TRBV12-3 or TRBV12-4 to TRBJ1-2; D gene ambiguous. Trimming shortened V by 5 bases and J by 4 bases, and 8 bases separated the two germline ends. There are 12 residues in the CDR3. CDR3 nucleotides: TGTGCCAGCAGTGAGGGAATCTATGGCTACACCTTC. It translates to CASSEGIYGYTF.

This sequence joins TRBV15 and TRBJ2-5; D may be TRBD2 (5 bases). Trimming took 0 bases from V and 2 from J, leaving 10 bases between them. From germline, CDR1 is LNHNV and CDR2 YYDKDF (reference sequence). CDR3 length: 15 residues. In nucleotides, the CDR3 is TGTGCCACCAGCAGAGATATGGGAGAACAAGAGACCCAGTACTTC. Its translation: CATSRDMGEQETQYF.

The chain is built from TRBV7-3 and TRBJ1-2; tentative D call: TRBD1 (5 bases). The CDR3 contains 14 residues. Germline loops: CDR1 SGHTA, CDR2 FQGTGA. Trimming stripped 0 bases from V and 3 bases from J, with 8 bases between. CDR3 residues: CASSLTAQDYGYTF. DNA for the CDR3: TGTGCCAGCAGCTTAACGGCACAGGACTATGGCTACACCTTC.

V is TRBV13 and J is TRBJ1-5, with D perhaps TRBD1 (6 bases). In germline, CDR1 is PRHDT, CDR2 FYEKMQ (reference sequence). The V end lost 2 bases, the J end lost 4 bases, and 12 bases lay between the germline ends. This CDR3 has 15 amino acids. Here the CDR3 DNA reads TGTGCCAGCAGCTTATCTACAGGGAAGAATCAGCCCCAGCATTTT. Protein sequence: CASSLSTGKNQPQHF.

A single count supports this clone. The rearrangement uses TRBV2 and TRBJ2-2; D not resolved. The CDR3 runs to 16 residues. Trimming left V 0 bases short and J 5 bases short, with 13 bases between. Looked up from germline, CDR1 is SNHLY and CDR2 is FYNNEI. The CDR3 reads CASSEALLGRTGELFF. In DNA form, the CDR3 reads TGTGCCAGCAGTGAAGCGCTTTTGGGCAGGACCGGGGAGCTGTTTTTT.

The rearrangement links TRBV28 to TRBJ1-5; D not certain. Per the germline V gene, CDR1 is MDHEN and CDR2 is SYDVKM. The V and J ends lost 5 bases and 9 bases respectively, with 8 bases between them. The CDR3 consists of 11 residues. The CDR3 coding sequence is TGTGCCAGCAGTCGGACTGGGCCCCAGCATTTT. Translating it yields CASSRTGPQHF.

The V call is TRBV7-9, the J call TRBJ1-4; the D gene is possibly TRBD1 (5 bases). CDR1 SEHNR and CDR2 FQNEAQ come from the germline V gene (reference sequence). There are 14 residues in the CDR3. Trimming left V 2 bases short and J 5 bases short, with 9 bases between. The CDR3 loop reads CASSLRQGNEKLFF. The CDR3 coding sequence is TGTGCCAGCAGCTTAAGGCAGGGAAATGAAAAACTGTTTTTT.

The chain is built from TRBV12-3 or TRBV12-4 and TRBJ1-2, with a tentative D call TRBD1 (6 bases). Trimming stripped 3 bases from V and 8 bases from J, with 13 bases between. The CDR3 is 13 amino acids. The CDR3 loop is CASSLLQGFGYTF. In nucleotides, the CDR3 is TGTGCCAGCAGTTTGCTACAGGGATTCGGCTACACCTTC.